Presented here are 25 T cell receptor beta chains from one specimen sequenced in a study of cytomegalovirus exposure and HLA in healthy donors. The primer mix had 60 Vbeta and 13 Jbeta primers. Here immunoSEQ multiplex PCR was the method, and the copy in TCRdb shows in-frame clones only, minus some. The data contain approximately 150,000 clones, roughly 81% of them singletons. The sequenced material came from PBMCs. Every receptor here comes from a woman aged 45-59 years in good health and CMV-seronegative.

The chain employs TRBV6-1 and TRBJ1-3; D gene ambiguous. V shed 7 bases and J shed 4 bases, with 5 bases lying between them. There are 11 residues in the CDR3. Germline CDR1 reads MNHNS; CDR2 reads SASEGT. CDR3 bases: TGTGCCAGCACACTAGGAAACACCATATATTTT. Translating gives CASTLGNTIYF.

The chain recombines TRBV5-1 with TRBJ2-5; D uncertain. CDR3 length equals 14 residues. Germline CDR1 is SGHRS and CDR2 is YFSETQ. V lost 0 bases and J 1 base, leaving 7 bases between the germline ends. CDR3 sequence (DNA): TGCGCCAGCAGCTTGGCCGGTTTCCAAGAGACCCAGTACTTC. Its protein product is CASSLAGFQETQYF.

This sequence joins TRBV13 and TRBJ2-1; 16 nucleotides agree with TRBD2. Germline loops: CDR1 PRHDT, CDR2 FYEKMQ (reference sequence). The CDR3 totals 14 residues. J gave up 11 bases and V 4 bases, and 2 bases lay outside the gene matches. For the CDR3, the DNA is TGTGCCAGCAGCTGGGGACTAGCGGGGGGGAAGCAGTTCTTC. This encodes CASSWGLAGGKQFF. Variable domain in full (rest from reference TRBV13 and TRBJ2-1): AAGVIQSPRHLIKEKRETATLKCYPIPRHDTVYWYQQGPGQDPQFLISFYEKMQSDKGSIPDRFSAQQFSDYHSELNMSSLELGDSALYFCASSWGLAGGKQFFGPGTRLTVL.

The gene calls are TRBV9 and TRBJ1-3; D uncertain. This CDR3 has 16 residues. The V and J ends lost 3 bases and 1 base respectively, with 14 bases between them. CDR1 and CDR2 (germline): SGDLS, YYNGEE. This chain's CDR3 is CASSAQYRYSGNTIYF. In DNA form, the CDR3 reads TGTGCCAGCAGCGCGCAATACAGATATTCTGGAAACACCATATATTTT.

This chain joins TRBV5-4 and TRBJ2-7, with 8 bases lining up with TRBD1. Germline trimming cut 3 bases from V and 3 bases from J; bases unmatched to any gene: 8. The CDR3 has 15 residues. The germline gives CDR1 SGHNT, CDR2 YYREEE (reference sequence). CDR3 sequence reads: CASSSGTGFFYEQYF. CDR3 nucleotide sequence: TGTGCCAGCAGCTCCGGGACAGGATTCTTCTACGAGCAGTACTTC.

CDR3 in DNA: TGCGCCAGCAGCCCCAGAGGGACAGGGGCGGAAGAGACCCAGTACTTC. Amino acid sequence: CASSPRGTGAEETQYF. The chain has TRBV4-3 and TRBJ2-5; 10 positions match TRBD1. Germline V gene lookup returns CDR1 LGHNA and CDR2 YSLEER. The CDR3 totals 16 residues. V lost 4 bases and J lost 3; bases outside the gene matches: 8.

The CDR3 is CASSQVPDRGREKLFF. The CDR3 DNA sequence: TGTGCCAGCAGCCAAGTCCCGGACAGGGGGCGAGAAAAACTGTTTTTT. The chain carries TRBV14 and TRBJ1-4, with TRBD1 identical over 11 bases. The V gene end was trimmed by 1 base and the J gene end by 8 bases; junction bases not matched to a gene: 6. CDR3 length equals 16 residues. Germline-derived CDR1 and CDR2 are SGHDN and FVKESK.

V and J are TRBV9 and TRBJ1-1; tentative D call: TRBD1 (5 bases). The V end was cut by 0 bases, the J end by 4 bases, with 10 bases between. Germline loops: CDR1 SGDLS, CDR2 YYNGEE. The CDR3 is made up of 14 amino acids. CDR3: CASSVVSTATEAFF. The CDR3 DNA sequence: TGTGCCAGCAGCGTAGTTTCGACAGCCACTGAAGCTTTCTTT.

The J gene is TRBJ1-5, the V gene TRBV7-6; 7 bases align to TRBD1. Germline CDR1 reads SGHVS; CDR2 reads FNYEAQ. J gave up 0 bases and V 1 base, and 6 bases lay outside the gene matches. The CDR3 has 17 residues. CDR3 sequence reads: CASSLVGGQYSNQPQHF. The CDR3 bases are TGTGCCAGCAGCTTAGTAGGGGGACAGTATAGCAATCAGCCCCAGCATTTT.

The chain recombines TRBV19 with TRBJ2-7, with no clear D. V lost 8 bases, J lost 3 bases, and 17 bases lay in between. CDR1 and CDR2 from the germline V gene are LNHDA and SQIVND (reference sequence). The CDR3 totals 14 residues. Here the CDR3 reads CASSHPHQRYEQYF. Written as DNA, the CDR3 is TGTGCCAGTTCCCACCCCCACCAGCGCTACGAGCAGTACTTC.

The chain combines TRBV18 with TRBJ2-1; D might be TRBD2 (7 bases). Germline V CDR1 and CDR2: KGHSH, LQKENI. With 2 bases removed from V and 14 bases from J, the gap between germline ends came to 13 bases. The CDR3 runs to 12 residues. CDR3 sequence reads: CASSPEGGREFF. The CDR3 DNA sequence: TGTGCCAGCTCACCAGAGGGGGGGCGTGAGTTCTTC.

The gene calls are TRBV7-2 and TRBJ2-5; TRBD1 matches 9 bases. The CDR3 contains 15 residues. The V gene end was trimmed by 1 base and the J gene end by 5 bases; junction bases not matched to a gene: 5. Germline V gene sequence: CDR1 SGHTA, CDR2 FQGNSA. In nucleotides, the CDR3 is TGTGCCAGCAGCTTAGAGGGACAGGGATGGGAGACCCAGTACTTC. Residues: CASSLEGQGWETQYF.

This clone was detected only a few times. The chain recombines TRBV19 with TRBJ1-2; no definite D call. The CDR3 extends over 13 amino acids. Germline assignment: CDR1 LNHDA and CDR2 SQIVND (reference sequence). The V gene lost 6 bases and the J gene lost 6 bases, with 14 bases spanning the gap. The CDR3 bases are TGTGCCAGTAGGTCGGGATCCATGGATGGCTACACCTTC. Translated: CASRSGSMDGYTF.

The chain couples TRBV6-1 to TRBJ2-2; 7 nucleotides align to TRBD1. V lost 5 bases and J lost 4; bases outside the gene matches: 1. The CDR3 contains 13 residues. The germline V gene has CDR1 MNHNS and CDR2 SASEGT. The CDR3 DNA sequence: TGTGCCAGCAGTCACAGGGGCACCGGGGAGCTGTTTTTT. Translating it yields CASSHRGTGELFF.

The chain is built from TRBV9 and TRBJ2-5; 12 nucleotides align to TRBD2. In germline, CDR1 is SGDLS, CDR2 YYNGEE. The CDR3 totals 17 residues. V dropped 0 bases and J dropped 4; count of bases not matched to a gene: 7. CDR3 loop: CASSVGSSGGERETQYF. In DNA, the CDR3 is TGTGCCAGCAGCGTAGGTTCTAGCGGGGGGGAGCGAGAGACCCAGTACTTC.

The rearrangement uses TRBV12-5 and TRBJ1-2; D may be TRBD1 (5 bases). V was shortened by 6 bases and J by 1 base, with 12 bases between the two germline ends. The CDR3 runs 14 residues. CDR1 is LGHNT and CDR2 is FRNRAP in the germline V gene. The CDR3 DNA sequence: TGTGCTAGTGGAAGGACGGGGGGTAACTATGGCTACACCTTC. This translates into CASGRTGGNYGYTF.

This clone has just one count. This chain joins TRBV5-4 and TRBJ2-7; no definite D call. The germline gives CDR1 SGHNT, CDR2 YYREEE (reference sequence). This CDR3 is 14 amino acids long. The V end was cut by 2 bases, the J end by 0 bases, with 9 bases between. In DNA form, the CDR3 reads TGTGCCAGCAGCTTCGGGTTCGGCTCCTACGAGCAGTACTTC. This gives the protein CASSFGFGSYEQYF.

The J gene is TRBJ2-1, the V gene TRBV28, with TRBD2 matching over 11 bases. The V gene end was trimmed by 5 bases and the J gene end by 0 bases; junction bases not matched to a gene: 3. CDR1 is MDHEN, CDR2 SYDVKM, per germline. The length of the CDR3 is 16 residues. CDR3 in DNA: TGTGCCAGCAGTGCCGGGACTAGCGGCTCCTACAATGAGCAGTTCTTC. This sequence encodes CASSAGTSGSYNEQFF.

The chain carries TRBV28 and TRBJ1-2; D gene uncertain. This CDR3 is 13 amino acids long. Germline CDR1 is MDHEN and CDR2 is SYDVKM. The V gene lost 4 bases and the J gene lost 4 bases, with 10 bases spanning the gap. The CDR3 region is CASSYGAGYGYTF. The CDR3 DNA reads TGTGCCAGCAGTTACGGCGCAGGCTATGGCTACACCTTC.

The chain has TRBV9 and TRBJ2-1; D remains ambiguous. This CDR3 is built from 14 residues. The germline V gene encodes CDR1 SGDLS and CDR2 YYNGEE. V gave up 4 bases and J gave up 0 bases, with 8 bases separating them. Written as DNA, the CDR3 is TGTGCCAGCAGCCCCCGTAGCTCCTACAATGAGCAGTTCTTC. It yields the protein CASSPRSSYNEQFF. The full variable domain, in which reference TRBV9 and TRBJ2-1 provide the parts outside the CDR3, is DSGVTQTPKHLITATGQRVTLRCSPRSGDLSVYWYQQSLDQGLQFLIQYYNGEERAKGNILERFSAQQFPDLHSELNLSSLELGDSALYFCASSPRSSYNEQFFGPGTRLTVL.

This clone was found once. The V and J genes are TRBV27 and TRBJ2-7; 10 bases are shared with TRBD1. Germline-derived CDR1 and CDR2 are MNHEY and SMNVEV (reference sequence). CDR3 length: 15 amino acids. V shed 5 bases and J 0 bases; nucleotides not matched to a gene: 4. CDR3 DNA: TGTGCCAGCAGTGAGACAGGGGGCGGCTCCTACGAGCAGTACTTC. Its translation is CASSETGGGSYEQYF.

The chain couples TRBV30 to TRBJ1-2, with a possible D match to TRBD1 (5 bases). The V and J ends lost 5 bases and 7 bases respectively, with 14 bases between them. The germline gives CDR1 GTSNPN, CDR2 SVGIG (reference sequence). The CDR3 length is 12 residues. CDR3 nucleotide sequence: TGTGCCTGGGGAACAGGAACACTTGGCTACACCTTC. Residues: CAWGTGTLGYTF.

The V and J genes are TRBV4-3 and TRBJ2-3, with TRBD2 matching over 9 bases. V lost 4 bases to trimming and J lost 4 bases; unmatched junction nucleotides: 9. The CDR3 sequence is 16 residues long. Germline CDR1 LGHNA, CDR2 YSLEER. The DNA of the CDR3 is TGCGCCAGCAGCCGGGGCGGGGGGGCCCGGGCAGATACGCAGTATTTT. It yields the protein CASSRGGGARADTQYF.

The table lists this clone with a few counts. The CDR3 nucleotides are TGTGCCAGCAGCCAAGGGAGACTAGCGGGGGGATCCTACGAGCAGTACTTC. Its protein product is CASSQGRLAGGSYEQYF. The chain links TRBV4-2 to TRBJ2-7, with 13 bases matching TRBD2. V trimming: 1 base; J trimming: 1 base; junction bases outside the gene matches: 4. This CDR3 has 17 amino acids. Germline CDR1 and CDR2: LGHNA and YNFKEQ.

The chain uses TRBV28 and TRBJ2-7, with 13 bases matching TRBD2. The junction had 4 bases not matched to a gene; V was cut back by 3 bases and J by 2 bases. This CDR3 is built from 16 residues. Germline CDR1 and CDR2: MDHEN and SYDVKM. The CDR3 DNA follows: TGTGCCAGCAGTTTCAGGGGACTAGCGGGACCCTACGAGCAGTACTTC. As protein: CASSFRGLAGPYEQYF.